The next 9 T cell receptor beta chains were all read from a single sample in a study of blood T cell repertoires in COVID-19. Sequencing used immunoSEQ multiplex PCR; TCRdb keeps in-frame clones, though not all of them. The sample records under 250,000 clones, around 90% being singletons. The specimen sequenced was peripheral blood. The receptors were sampled from a man aged 30 to 39 with COVID-19, enrolled during active disease.

The chain carries TRBV18 and TRBJ1-1, with D perhaps TRBD1 (5 bases). There are 14 residues in the CDR3. The germline V gene encodes CDR1 KGHSH and CDR2 LQKENI. Trimming removed 10 bases from V and 0 bases from J, with 15 bases in between. The CDR3 sequence is CATSPDTMNTEAFF. The CDR3 DNA is TGTGCCACCTCCCCGGACACTATGAACACTGAAGCTTTCTTT.

The chain couples TRBV11-2 to TRBJ1-3; D ambiguous. Germline V gene data show CDR1 as SGHAT and CDR2 as FQNNGV. Between the trimmed V and J ends, which lost 5 bases and 3 bases, there was a span of 14 bases. This CDR3 contains 15 residues. The CDR3 sequence: CASSPLATGGNTIYF. CDR3 in DNA: TGTGCCAGCAGCCCACTAGCGACGGGTGGAAACACCATATATTTT.

The chain is built from TRBV7-2 and TRBJ1-5, with D unclear. The CDR3 is made up of 14 amino acids. The germline V gene has CDR1 SGHTA and CDR2 FQGNSA. V dropped 2 bases and J dropped 4 bases, with 9 bases sitting between them. Written as DNA, the CDR3 is TGTGCCAGCAGCTTATTATCAGGAAATCAGCCCCAGCATTTT. This gives the protein CASSLLSGNQPQHF.

In DNA form, the CDR3 reads TGTGCCAGCAGGACAGGGGTTGTCTACGAGCAGTACTTC. Translated, it gives CASRTGVVYEQYF. This chain joins TRBV28 and TRBJ2-7, with 8 positions matching TRBD1. The CDR3 contains 13 residues. The V gene's germline CDR1 is MDHEN and CDR2 SYDVKM. The V and J ends lost 6 bases and 3 bases, in that order; junction bases with no gene match: 4.

The rearrangement uses TRBV9 and TRBJ1-4; TRBD1 matches at 10 bases. J lost 8 bases, V lost 3 bases, and 4 bases had no gene match. The CDR3 sequence is 14 residues long. Germline V gives CDR1 SGDLS, CDR2 YYNGEE. The DNA of the CDR3 is TGTGCCAGCAGCGAGGGACAGGGGATGGAAAAACTGTTTTTT. This sequence encodes CASSEGQGMEKLFF.

The chain carries TRBV14 and TRBJ2-1; D is possibly TRBD1 (5 bases). Germline V CDR1 and CDR2: SGHDN, FVKESK. The CDR3 spans 13 residues. Deletions cut 3 bases from V and 6 bases from J, with 9 bases between. CDR3 sequence: CASSHRVVNEQFF. CDR3 coding DNA: TGTGCCAGCAGCCACAGGGTGGTCAATGAGCAGTTCTTC. Drawing the rest from reference TRBV14 and TRBJ2-1, the complete variable domain is EAGVTQFPSHSVIEKGQTVTLRCDPISGHDNLYWYRRVMGKEIKFLLHFVKESKQDESGMPNNRFLAERTGGTYSTLKVQPAELEDSGVYFCASSHRVVNEQFFGPGTRLTVL.

V is TRBV19 and J is TRBJ1-1; D perhaps matches TRBD1 (6 bases). CDR1 and CDR2 (germline): LNHDA, SQIVND (reference sequence). This CDR3 comprises 16 residues. The V gene lost 6 bases and the J gene lost 6 bases, with 23 bases spanning the gap. For the CDR3, the DNA is TGTGCCAGTAGAAACGACAGGTTCAAGATGAATGCTGAAGCTTTCTTT. This translates into CASRNDRFKMNAEAFF.

V and J are TRBV6-5 and TRBJ1-1; 9 bases agree with TRBD1. CDR1 and CDR2 from the germline V gene are MNHEY and SVGAGI. Germline trimming cut 2 bases from V and 3 bases from J; bases unmatched to any gene: 4. The CDR3 runs to 15 residues. CDR3 nucleotides: TGTGCCAGCAGTTACGGGGGACAGGGAGACACTGAAGCTTTCTTT. Amino acid sequence: CASSYGGQGDTEAFF.

This rearrangement joins TRBV21-1 to TRBJ1-6. TRBV21-1 counts as a pseudogene. This CDR3 has 12 amino acids. The CDR3 protein is CASSKKRTPLHF. As DNA, the CDR3 is TGTGCCAGCAGCAAAAAGAGGACACCCCTCCACTTT.